This T cell receptor (beta chain) was recorded in a study of beta chain features in type 1 diabetes. In the study overall: Healthy donors resembled patients in age, gender and cell yields. General study points: For Type 1 diabetes patients, all four CD4+ subsets carried TCRB CDR3s that were moderately but significantly shorter. Over-representation of high TCR-expressing cells was a possible consequence of cDNA sequencing.

Turning to this clone: The target antigen is unknown.

The sequenced template was cDNA made from the entire isolated RNA. Produced via immunoSEQ multiplex PCR; TCRdb's table is partial and in-frame only. The sample has around 160,000 clones, about 44% seen once; the top ten hold 0.42%. The CDR3 is made up of 15 amino acids. The V end lost 3 bases, the J end lost 3 bases, and 12 bases lay between the germline ends. The germline V gene has CDR1 SGDLS and CDR2 YYNGEE. This sequence originates from a man in his late teens or twenties in good health. Sequenced input: Tregs from blood. The rearrangement links TRBV9 to TRBJ1-4; D unresolved. CDR3 DNA: TGTGCCAGCAGCGCGCGGGGAAACGCTAATGAAAAACTGTTTTTT. Protein product: CASSARGNANEKLFF.